The next 9 T cell receptor beta chains were all read from a single sample in a study of spatial heterogeneity in lung cancer. Whole-study findings and limits: Mutation tallies in tumors tracked expanded intratumoral alpha and beta TCR counts.

For these TCRs, the target antigens are not known. In TCRdb, the 5' RACE reads were re-called with MiXCR into one record per CDR3 protein. The table includes approximately 2,300 distinct CDR3 sequences, roughly 11% detected once. As for time point: sample taken at primary tumor resection. The sample here was lung tumor tissue, taken at surgery. These receptors originate from a female donor with early-stage non-small cell lung cancer.

This clonotype is medium-sized. V is TRBV5-6 and J is TRBJ2-3, with a weak D call TRBD1 (5 bases). With 0 bases removed from V and 5 bases from J, the gap between germline ends came to 10 bases. Germline V gene lookup returns CDR1 SGHDT and CDR2 YYEEEE. The CDR3 spans 14 residues. The CDR3 DNA is TGTGCCAGCAGCTTGGGGCAGGGTTTAGATACGCAGTATTTT. Translation: CASSLGQGLDTQYF.

There are many counts of this clonotype. The chain joins TRBV29-1 to TRBJ1-5; D gene ambiguous. This CDR3 is built from 12 residues. V was cut by 3 bases and J by 6 bases, with 9 bases left in between. CDR1 is SQVTM and CDR2 is ANQGSEA in the germline V gene. The CDR3 spells CSVEEGGQPQHF. The DNA for the CDR3 is TGCAGCGTTGAGGAGGGAGGTCAGCCCCAGCATTTT.

By share, this clonotype counts as medium-sized. Here the CDR3 reads CASSPTGTSRVNTQYF. As DNA, the CDR3 is TGTGCCAGCAGCCCAACCGGGACCTCCAGGGTGAATACGCAGTATTTT. V and J are TRBV7-2 and TRBJ2-3, with D perhaps being TRBD1 or TRBD2 (5 bases each). Trimming removed 5 bases at V and 7 bases at J, with 22 bases between. From germline, CDR1 is SGHTA and CDR2 FQGNSA. The CDR3 is 16 residues long.

Relative to its sample, this clonotype is medium-sized (0.01 to 0.1%). The chain recombines TRBV11-2 with TRBJ2-7; D may be TRBD1 or TRBD2 (6 bases each). Germline lookup yields CDR1 SGHAT and CDR2 FQNNGV. The length of the CDR3 is 12 residues. V lost 7 bases and J 4 bases, leaving 11 bases between the germline ends. CDR3 sequence reads: CASTGAGYEQYF. In DNA form, the CDR3 reads TGTGCCAGCACGGGGGCAGGATACGAGCAGTACTTC.

This clonotype ranks as medium-sized. The gene calls are TRBV5-1 and TRBJ2-7, with D perhaps TRBD1 (6 bases). V lost 4 bases to trimming and J lost 2 bases, with 16 bases between them. The CDR3 contains 15 residues. Germline V gene lookup returns CDR1 SGHRS and CDR2 YFSETQ. As DNA, the CDR3 is TGCGCCAGCAGCCCTACCGTGGGGGCGGCCTACGAGCAGTACTTC. Protein: CASSPTVGAAYEQYF.

This clonotype is classed as medium-sized (0.01 to 0.1%). The rearrangement uses TRBV5-6 and TRBJ1-5; TRBD1 matches 7 bases. This CDR3 is 15 amino acids long. J gave up 2 bases and V 6 bases, and 8 bases lay outside the gene matches. Germline V gene data show CDR1 as SGHDT and CDR2 as YYEEEE. This chain's CDR3 is CASNAQGPGNQPQHF. For the CDR3, the DNA is TGTGCCAGCAACGCACAGGGGCCCGGCAATCAGCCCCAGCATTTT.

By its share, this clonotype is medium-sized. The chain links TRBV2 to TRBJ2-7, with D possibly TRBD1 on 5 matching bases. The CDR3 is 14 residues long. Germline V gene sequence: CDR1 SNHLY, CDR2 FYNNEI. V was clipped by 2 bases and J by 7 bases, with 15 bases between them. CDR3 region: CASSERGRTSEQYF. As DNA, the CDR3 is TGTGCCAGCAGTGAAAGGGGCCGGACCAGTGAGCAGTACTTC.

This clonotype is categorized as medium-sized. The gene calls are TRBV5-1 and TRBJ2-2; D not certain. Germline CDR1 SGHRS, CDR2 YFSETQ. CDR3 length equals 15 residues. Trimming left V 1 base short and J 3 bases short, with 10 bases between. This CDR3 reads CASSLRWFDTGELFF. Here the CDR3 DNA reads TGCGCCAGCAGCTTGAGGTGGTTCGACACCGGGGAGCTGTTTTTT. Looking up the rest from reference TRBV5-1 and TRBJ2-2 gives the full variable domain: KAGVTQTPRYLIKTRGQQVTLSCSPISGHRSVSWYQQTPGQGLQFLFEYFSETQRNKGNFPGRFSGRQFSNSRSEMNVSTLELGDSALYLCASSLRWFDTGELFFGEGSRLTVL.

This clonotype is judged medium-sized. V usage is TRBV30 and J usage is TRBJ2-7; TRBD2 might be the D (5 bases). The V end lost 4 bases, the J end lost 2 bases, and 9 bases lay between the germline ends. This CDR3 region has 12 residues. Germline V gene sequence: CDR1 GTSNPN, CDR2 SVGIG (reference sequence). The CDR3 DNA follows: TGTGCCTGGAAAGGACTTACCTACGAGCAGTACTTC. It specifies CAWKGLTYEQYF.